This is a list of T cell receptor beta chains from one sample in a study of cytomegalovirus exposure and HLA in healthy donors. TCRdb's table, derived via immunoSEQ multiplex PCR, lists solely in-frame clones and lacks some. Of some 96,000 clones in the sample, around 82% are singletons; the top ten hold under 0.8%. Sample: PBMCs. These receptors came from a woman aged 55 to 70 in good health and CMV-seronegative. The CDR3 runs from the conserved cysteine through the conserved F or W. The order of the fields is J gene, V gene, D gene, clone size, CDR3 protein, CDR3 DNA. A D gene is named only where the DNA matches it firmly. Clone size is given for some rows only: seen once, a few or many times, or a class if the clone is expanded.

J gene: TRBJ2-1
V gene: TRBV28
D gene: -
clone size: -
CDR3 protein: CASSPRDRSSYNEQFF
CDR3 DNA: TGTGCCAGCAGTCCCAGGGATCGTAGCTCCTACAATGAGCAGTTCTTC

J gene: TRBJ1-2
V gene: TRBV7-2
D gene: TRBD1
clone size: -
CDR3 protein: CASSYEGDRANYGYTF
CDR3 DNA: TGTGCCAGCAGTTATGAGGGGGACAGGGCTAACTATGGCTACACCTTC

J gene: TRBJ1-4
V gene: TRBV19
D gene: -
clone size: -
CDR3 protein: CASSMGREDEKLFF
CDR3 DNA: TGTGCCAGTAGTATGGGCAGGGAGGATGAAAAACTGTTTTTT

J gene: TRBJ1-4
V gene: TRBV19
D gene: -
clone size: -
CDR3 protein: CASSRVNEKLFF
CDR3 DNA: TGTGCCAGTAGTCGGGTTAATGAAAAACTGTTTTTT

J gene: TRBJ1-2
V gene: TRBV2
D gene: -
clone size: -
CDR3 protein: CASSESLNYGYTF
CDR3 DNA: TGTGCCAGCAGTGAAAGCCTTAACTATGGCTACACCTTC

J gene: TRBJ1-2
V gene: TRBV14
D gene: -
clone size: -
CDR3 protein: CASSQDGNYGYTF
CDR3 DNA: TGTGCCAGCAGCCAAGACGGTAACTATGGCTACACCTTC

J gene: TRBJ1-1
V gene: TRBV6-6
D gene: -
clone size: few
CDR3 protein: CASSYRREAEAFF
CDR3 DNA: TGTGCCAGCAGTTACAGGCGAGAGGCTGAAGCTTTCTTT

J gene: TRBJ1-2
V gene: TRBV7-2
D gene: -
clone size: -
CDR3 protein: CASSFSPDYGYTF
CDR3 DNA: TGTGCCAGCAGCTTCAGTCCCGACTATGGCTACACCTTC

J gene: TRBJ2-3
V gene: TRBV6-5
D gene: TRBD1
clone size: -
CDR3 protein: CASRRTGGEGDTQYF
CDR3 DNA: TGTGCCAGCAGGCGGACAGGGGGCGAGGGAGATACGCAGTATTTT

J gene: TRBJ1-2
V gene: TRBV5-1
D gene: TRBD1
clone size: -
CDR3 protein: CASSLEGQTNYGYTF
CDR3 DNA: TGCGCCAGCAGCTTGGAGGGACAGACTAACTATGGCTACACCTTC

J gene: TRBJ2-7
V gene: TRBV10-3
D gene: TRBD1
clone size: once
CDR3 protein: CAISALRTGGGNERYF
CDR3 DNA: TGTGCCATCAGTGCCTTAAGGACAGGGGGCGGGAACGAGCGGTACTTC

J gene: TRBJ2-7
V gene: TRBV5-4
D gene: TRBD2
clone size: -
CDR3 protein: CASSRTSGAYEQYF
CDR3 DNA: TGTGCCAGCAGCAGGACTAGCGGGGCCTACGAGCAGTACTTC

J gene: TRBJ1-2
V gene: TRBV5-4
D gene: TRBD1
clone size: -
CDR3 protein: CASSPGQGLFDYGYTF
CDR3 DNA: TGTGCCAGCAGTCCGGGACAGGGCCTCTTTGACTATGGCTACACCTTC

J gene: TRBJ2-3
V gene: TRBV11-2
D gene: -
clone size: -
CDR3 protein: CASSLDRWGVPDTQYF
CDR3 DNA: TGTGCCAGCAGCTTAGATCGGTGGGGGGTCCCAGATACGCAGTATTTT

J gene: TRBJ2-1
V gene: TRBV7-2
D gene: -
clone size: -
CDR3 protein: CASSSRQTAFEQFF
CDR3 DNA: TGTGCCAGCAGCTCAAGACAGACAGCGTTTGAGCAGTTCTTC

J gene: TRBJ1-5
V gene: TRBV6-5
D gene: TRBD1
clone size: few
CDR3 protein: CASSYGAGGQPQHF
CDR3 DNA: TGTGCCAGCAGTTACGGGGCAGGGGGTCAGCCCCAGCATTTT

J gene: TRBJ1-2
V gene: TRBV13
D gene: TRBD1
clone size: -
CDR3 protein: CASSLGGQRGYTF
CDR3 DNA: TGTGCCAGCAGCTTAGGGGGACAGAGGGGCTACACCTTC

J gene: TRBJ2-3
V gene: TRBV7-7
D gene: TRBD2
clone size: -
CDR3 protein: CASSFGGEDTQYF
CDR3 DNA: TGTGCCAGCAGCTTCGGGGGGGAGGATACGCAGTATTTT

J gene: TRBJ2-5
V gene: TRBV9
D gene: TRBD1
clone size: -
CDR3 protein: CASSARGDRRETQYF
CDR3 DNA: TGTGCCAGCAGCGCGAGGGGGGACAGGAGGGAGACCCAGTACTTC

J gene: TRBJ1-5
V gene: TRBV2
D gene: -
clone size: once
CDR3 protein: CASEGRNQPQHF
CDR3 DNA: TGTGCCAGCGAGGGGAGGAATCAGCCCCAGCATTTT

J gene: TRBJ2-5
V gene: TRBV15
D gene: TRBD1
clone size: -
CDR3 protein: CATSKGGQGAIGQETQYF
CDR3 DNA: TGTGCCACCAGCAAGGGGGGACAGGGGGCGATTGGACAAGAGACCCAGTACTTC

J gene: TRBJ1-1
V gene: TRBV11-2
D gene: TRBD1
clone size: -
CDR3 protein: CASSLKRTGGADTEAFF
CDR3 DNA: TGTGCCAGCAGCTTAAAAAGGACAGGGGGCGCGGACACTGAAGCTTTCTTT

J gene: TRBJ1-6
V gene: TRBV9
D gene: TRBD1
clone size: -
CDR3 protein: CASSGPGGNSPLHF
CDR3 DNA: TGTGCCAGCAGCGGACCAGGGGGCAATTCACCCCTCCACTTT

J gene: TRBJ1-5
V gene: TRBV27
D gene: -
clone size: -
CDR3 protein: CASSLSGRSNQPQHF
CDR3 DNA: TGTGCCAGCAGTTTATCGGGCAGGAGCAATCAGCCCCAGCATTTT

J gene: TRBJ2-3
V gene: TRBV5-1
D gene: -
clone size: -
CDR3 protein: CASSLQSDTQYF
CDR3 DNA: TGCGCCAGCAGCCTACAGTCGGATACGCAGTATTTT

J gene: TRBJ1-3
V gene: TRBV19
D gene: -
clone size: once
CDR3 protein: CASSILARSGGNTIYF
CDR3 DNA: TGTGCCAGTAGTATCTTAGCCCGTTCGGGTGGAAACACCATATATTTT

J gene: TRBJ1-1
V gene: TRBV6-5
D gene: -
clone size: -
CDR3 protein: CASLSNTEAFF
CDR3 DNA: TGTGCCAGCCTTTCGAACACTGAAGCTTTCTTT

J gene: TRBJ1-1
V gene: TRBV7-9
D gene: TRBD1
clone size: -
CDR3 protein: CASRPTGQGNTEAFF
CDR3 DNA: TGTGCCAGCAGACCAACGGGACAGGGGAACACTGAAGCTTTCTTT

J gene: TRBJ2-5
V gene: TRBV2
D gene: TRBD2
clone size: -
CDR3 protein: CASTPQGLAGVETQYF
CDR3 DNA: TGTGCCAGCACCCCCCAGGGACTAGCGGGAGTGGAGACCCAGTACTTC

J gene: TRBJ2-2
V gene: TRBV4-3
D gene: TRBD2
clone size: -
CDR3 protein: CASSLRKRGGELFF
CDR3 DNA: TGCGCCAGCAGCCTCAGGAAGCGGGGCGGGGAGCTGTTTTTT

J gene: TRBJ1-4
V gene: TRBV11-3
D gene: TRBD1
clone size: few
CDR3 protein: CASSSGGNEKLFF
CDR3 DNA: TGTGCCAGCAGCTCAGGGGGGAATGAAAAACTGTTTTTT

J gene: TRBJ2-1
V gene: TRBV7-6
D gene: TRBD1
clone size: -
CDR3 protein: CASSLLPGGVEQFF
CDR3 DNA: TGTGCCAGCAGCTTACTCCCAGGGGGCGTTGAGCAGTTCTTC

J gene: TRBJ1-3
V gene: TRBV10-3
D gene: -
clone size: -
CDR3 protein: CATRGGLSSGNTIYF
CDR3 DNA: TGTGCCACCCGCGGGGGACTATCCTCTGGAAACACCATATATTTT

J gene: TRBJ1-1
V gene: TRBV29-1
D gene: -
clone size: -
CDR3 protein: CSVEGRGQNTEAFF
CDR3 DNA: TGCAGCGTTGAGGGTCGGGGACAGAACACTGAAGCTTTCTTT

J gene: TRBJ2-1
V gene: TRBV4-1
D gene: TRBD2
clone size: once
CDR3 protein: CASSHHPGLAGVNEQFF
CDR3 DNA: TGCGCCAGCAGCCACCATCCGGGACTAGCGGGAGTCAATGAGCAGTTCTTC

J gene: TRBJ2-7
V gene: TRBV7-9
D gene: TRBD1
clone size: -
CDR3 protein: CAGSLGDSAYEQYF
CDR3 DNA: TGTGCCGGCAGCTTAGGGGACAGCGCCTACGAGCAGTACTTC

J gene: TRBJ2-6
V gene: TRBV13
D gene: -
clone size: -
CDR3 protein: CASSPPKGVGTGANVLTF
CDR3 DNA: TGTGCCAGCAGCCCCCCCAAAGGGGTAGGGACTGGGGCCAACGTCCTGACTTTC

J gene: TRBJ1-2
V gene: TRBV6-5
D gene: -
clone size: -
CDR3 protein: CASSYSGQLYGYTF
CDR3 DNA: TGTGCCAGCAGTTACTCAGGACAGCTCTATGGCTACACCTTC

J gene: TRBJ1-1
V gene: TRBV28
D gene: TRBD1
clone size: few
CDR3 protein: CASSPTSTGETEAFF
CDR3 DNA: TGTGCCAGCAGCCCCACATCGACAGGGGAGACTGAAGCTTTCTTT

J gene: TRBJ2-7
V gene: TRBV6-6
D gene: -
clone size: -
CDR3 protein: CASAVSYEQYF
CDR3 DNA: TGTGCCAGCGCGGTGTCCTACGAGCAGTACTTC

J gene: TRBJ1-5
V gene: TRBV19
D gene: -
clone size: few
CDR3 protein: CASSIATGNQPQHF
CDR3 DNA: TGTGCCAGTAGTATTGCGACAGGCAATCAGCCCCAGCATTTT

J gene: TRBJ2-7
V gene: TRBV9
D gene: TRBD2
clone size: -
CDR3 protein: CASSVTSGAPYEQYF
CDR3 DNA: TGTGCCAGCAGCGTCACTAGCGGGGCCCCCTACGAGCAGTACTTC